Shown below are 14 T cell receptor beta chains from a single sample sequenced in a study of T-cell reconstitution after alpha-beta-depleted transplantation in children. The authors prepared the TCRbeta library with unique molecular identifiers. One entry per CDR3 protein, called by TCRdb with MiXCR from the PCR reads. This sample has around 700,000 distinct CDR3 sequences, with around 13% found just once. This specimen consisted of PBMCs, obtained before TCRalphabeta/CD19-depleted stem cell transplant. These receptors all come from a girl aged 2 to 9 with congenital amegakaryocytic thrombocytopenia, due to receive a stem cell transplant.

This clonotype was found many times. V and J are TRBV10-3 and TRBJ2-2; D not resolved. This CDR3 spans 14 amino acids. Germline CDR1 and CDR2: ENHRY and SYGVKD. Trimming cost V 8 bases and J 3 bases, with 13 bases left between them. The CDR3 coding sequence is TGTGCCATCGAGGCAGTCGAAGACACCGGGGAGCTGTTTTTT. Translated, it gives CAIEAVEDTGELFF.

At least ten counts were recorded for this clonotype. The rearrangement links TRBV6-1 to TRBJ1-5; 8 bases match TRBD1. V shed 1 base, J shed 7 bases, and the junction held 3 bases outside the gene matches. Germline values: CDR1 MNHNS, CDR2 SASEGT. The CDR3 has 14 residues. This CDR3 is CASSEGQGAQPQHF. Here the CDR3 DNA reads TGTGCCAGCAGTGAAGGGCAGGGGGCCCAGCCCCAGCATTTT.

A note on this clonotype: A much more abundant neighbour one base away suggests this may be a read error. For the CDR3, the DNA is TGTGCCAGCAGCTTTCGGGTCCTAGAGACCCAGTACTTC. Residues: CASSFRVLETQYF. This chain uses TRBV7-6 with TRBJ2-5, with D unclear. Trimming removed 3 bases from V and 4 bases from J, with 9 bases in between. Per the germline V gene, CDR1 is SGHVS and CDR2 is FNYEAQ. The CDR3 covers 13 residues.

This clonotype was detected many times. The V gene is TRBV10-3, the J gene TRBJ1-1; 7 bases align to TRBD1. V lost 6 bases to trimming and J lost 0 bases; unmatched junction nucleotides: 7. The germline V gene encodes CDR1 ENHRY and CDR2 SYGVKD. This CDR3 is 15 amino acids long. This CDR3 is CAIRRDSSMNTEAFF. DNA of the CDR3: TGTGCCATCAGGAGGGACAGTAGCATGAACACTGAAGCTTTCTTT.

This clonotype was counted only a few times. CDR3 sequence reads: CASSPLAGVPATEAFF. CDR3 nucleotide sequence: TGTGCCAGCAGTCCCCTTGCAGGCGTCCCGGCCACTGAAGCTTTCTTT. V is TRBV12-3 or TRBV12-4 and J is TRBJ1-1; D gene uncertain. The CDR3 loop spans 16 amino acids. The V end was cut by 5 bases, the J end by 4 bases, with 20 bases between.

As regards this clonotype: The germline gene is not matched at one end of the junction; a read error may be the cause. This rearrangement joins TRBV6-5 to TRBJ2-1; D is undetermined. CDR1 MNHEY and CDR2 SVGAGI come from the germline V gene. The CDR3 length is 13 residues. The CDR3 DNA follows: TGTGCCACCAGTTATTCGGCGGCCAATGAGCAGTTCTTC. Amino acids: CATSYSAANEQFF.

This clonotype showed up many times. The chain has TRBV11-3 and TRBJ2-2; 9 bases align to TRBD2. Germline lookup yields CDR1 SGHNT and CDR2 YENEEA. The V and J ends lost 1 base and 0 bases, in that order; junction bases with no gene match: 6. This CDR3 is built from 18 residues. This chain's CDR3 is CASSLGALAGTNTGELFF. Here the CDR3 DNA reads TGTGCCAGCAGCTTAGGGGCCCTAGCGGGGACGAACACCGGGGAGCTGTTTTTT.

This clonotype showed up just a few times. CDR3 sequence (DNA): TGTGCCAGCAGCCCGACGGCGCCCCGCACCGGGGAGCTGTTTTTT. Protein sequence: CASSPTAPRTGELFF. This sequence joins TRBV12-3 or TRBV12-4 and TRBJ2-2; D is unclear. The V end lost 6 bases, the J end lost 4 bases, and 15 bases lay between the germline ends. CDR3 length: 15 amino acids.

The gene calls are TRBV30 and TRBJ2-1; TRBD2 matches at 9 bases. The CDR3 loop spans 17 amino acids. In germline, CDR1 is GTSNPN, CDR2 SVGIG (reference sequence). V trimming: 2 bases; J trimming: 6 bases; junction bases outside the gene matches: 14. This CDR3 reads CAWSSVTPSGISNEQFF. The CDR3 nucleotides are TGTGCCTGGAGTTCGGTGACCCCTAGCGGGATTTCCAATGAGCAGTTCTTC.

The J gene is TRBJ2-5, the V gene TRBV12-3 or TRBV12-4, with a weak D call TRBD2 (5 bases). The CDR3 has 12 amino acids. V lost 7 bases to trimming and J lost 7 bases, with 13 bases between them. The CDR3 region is CASKPGSGTQYF. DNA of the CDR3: TGTGCCAGCAAACCGGGATCTGGGACCCAGTACTTC.

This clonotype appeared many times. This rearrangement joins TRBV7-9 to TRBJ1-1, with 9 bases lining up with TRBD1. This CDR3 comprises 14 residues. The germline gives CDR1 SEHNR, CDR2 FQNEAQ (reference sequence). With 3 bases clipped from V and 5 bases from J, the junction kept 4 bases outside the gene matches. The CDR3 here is CASSFSDRGTEAFF. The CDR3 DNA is TGTGCCAGCAGCTTCTCCGACAGGGGGACTGAAGCTTTCTTT.

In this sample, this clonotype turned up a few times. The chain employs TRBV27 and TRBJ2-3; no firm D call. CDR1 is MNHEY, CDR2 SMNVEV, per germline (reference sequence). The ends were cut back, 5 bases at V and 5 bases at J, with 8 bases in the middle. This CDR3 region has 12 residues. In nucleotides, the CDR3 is TGTGCCAGCAGTGACCTCCTAGATACGCAGTATTTT. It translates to CASSDLLDTQYF.

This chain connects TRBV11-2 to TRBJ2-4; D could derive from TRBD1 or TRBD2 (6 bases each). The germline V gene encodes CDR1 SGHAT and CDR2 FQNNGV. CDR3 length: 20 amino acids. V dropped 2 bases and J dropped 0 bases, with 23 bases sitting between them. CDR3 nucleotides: TGTGCCAGCAGCTTAAAGGCGGTGGGGGGCGGGGTCCTAGCCAAAAACATTCAGTACTTC. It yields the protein CASSLKAVGGGVLAKNIQYF. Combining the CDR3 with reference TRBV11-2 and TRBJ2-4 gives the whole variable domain EAGVAQSPRYKIIEKRQSVAFWCNPISGHATLYWYQQILGQGPKLLIQFQNNGVVDDSQLPKDRFSAERLKGVDSTLKIQPAKLEDSAVYLCASSLKAVGGGVLAKNIQYFGAGTRLSVL.

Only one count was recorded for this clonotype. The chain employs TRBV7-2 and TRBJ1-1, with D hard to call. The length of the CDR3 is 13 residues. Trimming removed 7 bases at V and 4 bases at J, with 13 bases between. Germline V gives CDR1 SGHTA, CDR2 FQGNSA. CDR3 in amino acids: CASTQWGGTEAFF. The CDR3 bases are TGTGCCAGCACACAGTGGGGTGGCACTGAAGCTTTCTTT.